Listed below are T cell receptor beta chains from one sample, sequenced in a study of identical twins. In TCRdb, the 5' RACE reads were re-called with MiXCR into one record per CDR3 protein. Of around 490,000 distinct CDR3 sequences in the sample, 13% to 15% were seen once. These data also formed part of another study, on yellow fever vaccine responses in identical twins.

Source material: CD4+ T cells sorted from blood. Receptor source: a young woman in good health. Each CDR3 is given with its conserved first and last residue. A D gene is named only where the DNA matches it firmly. Size is omitted from some rows. Given values are once, few, many or a class for expanded clones.

j_call d_call v_call clone_size cdr3_aa cdr3_nt
TRBJ1-5 - TRBV4-2 few CASSQTLAQPQHF TGTGCCAGCAGCCAAACCCTGGCTCAGCCCCAGCATTTT
TRBJ1-5 - TRBV6-5 few CASSYRKGMNQPQHF TGTGCCAGCAGTTACCGGAAAGGTATGAATCAGCCCCAGCATTTT
TRBJ2-1 - TRBV5-1 - CASSLEVGAGILSYNEQFF TGCGCCAGCAGCTTGGAGGTCGGAGCAGGTATACTCTCCTACAATGAGCAGTTCTTC
TRBJ1-1 - TRBV5-5 few CASSLELWGGTEAFF TGTGCCAGCAGCTTGGAGTTGTGGGGGGGGACTGAAGCTTTCTTT
TRBJ2-3 - TRBV28 few CASSLMRDTQYF TGTGCCAGCAGTTTAATGCGAGATACGCAGTATTTT
TRBJ2-2 - TRBV5-1 many CASMAGRATGELFF TGCGCCAGCATGGCCGGTAGGGCCACCGGGGAGCTGTTTTTT
TRBJ1-5 - TRBV20-1 few CSARAGAQPQHF TGCAGTGCTAGAGCAGGGGCTCAGCCCCAGCATTTT
TRBJ2-1 TRBD2 TRBV15 few CATSRDLSSGSTYNEQFF TGTGCCACCAGCAGAGATTTGTCTAGCGGGAGTACCTACAATGAGCAGTTCTTC
TRBJ2-1 TRBD2 TRBV24-1 few CATSDTTGLAFYNEQFF TGTGCCACCAGTGATACTACGGGACTAGCTTTCTACAATGAGCAGTTCTTC
TRBJ1-4 TRBD1 TRBV12-3/TRBV12-4 - CASSLGQAANEKLFF TGTGCCAGCAGCCTAGGACAGGCGGCTAATGAAAAACTGTTTTTT
TRBJ1-2 - TRBV4-1 - CASSQEHAQGYGYTF TGCGCCAGCAGCCAAGAACACGCCCAAGGGTATGGCTACACCTTC
TRBJ2-7 TRBD1 TRBV20-1 many CSARNTGEGYGYEQYF TGCAGTGCTCGAAATACAGGGGAAGGTTATGGCTACGAGCAGTACTTC
TRBJ2-3 TRBD1 TRBV29-1 few CSVGRDRAADTQYF TGCAGCGTGGGAAGGGACAGGGCAGCAGATACGCAGTATTTT
TRBJ2-7 - TRBV5-1 - CASSLAADREQYF TGCGCCAGCAGCTTGGCCGCCGACCGCGAGCAGTACTTC
TRBJ1-1 - TRBV2 - CASSEGGYTEAFF TGTGCCAGCAGTGAAGGGGGGTACACTGAAGCTTTCTTT
TRBJ2-5 TRBD2 TRBV9 - CASTRSPSGQETQYF TGTGCCAGCACAAGGTCGCCTAGCGGGCAAGAGACCCAGTACTTC
TRBJ2-3 TRBD2 TRBV4-2 few CASSQVASGRALGTDTQYF TGTGCCAGCAGCCAAGTGGCTAGCGGGAGGGCCTTGGGCACAGATACGCAGTATTTT
TRBJ2-3 - TRBV2 - CASSRLAVFTDTQYF TGTGCCAGCAGTAGGCTAGCCGTTTTCACAGATACGCAGTATTTT
TRBJ2-1 TRBD2 TRBV25-1 - CASSPQRDSRINEQFF TGTGCCAGCAGTCCCCAGCGGGACTCTCGGATCAATGAGCAGTTCTTC
TRBJ2-7 TRBD1 TRBV29-1 - CSVSGRGFRYEQYF TGCAGCGTTTCGGGCAGGGGGTTTAGGTACGAGCAGTACTTC
TRBJ2-3 - TRBV18 few CASSPPVRGGSRDTQYF TGTGCCAGCTCACCACCGGTCAGAGGGGGGTCTCGGGATACGCAGTATTTT
TRBJ2-3 TRBD1 TRBV7-8 - CASSLNRDRGTDTQYF TGTGCCAGCAGCTTAAACCGGGACAGGGGCACAGATACGCAGTATTTT
TRBJ2-2 TRBD1 TRBV7-7 - CASSLASRAHRGLPNTGELFF TGTGCTAGCAGCTTAGCCTCGCGGGCTCACAGGGGCCTACCGAACACCGGGGAGCTGTTTTTT
TRBJ2-7 - TRBV4-2 few CASSQKGWGIGGTDEQYF TGTGCCAGCAGCCAAAAAGGATGGGGTATTGGGGGTACCGACGAGCAGTACTTC
TRBJ2-7 - TRBV27 - CASSQRGVPYEQYF TGTGCCAGCAGTCAAAGGGGAGTTCCCTACGAGCAGTACTTC
TRBJ1-3 - TRBV5-1 once CASSSSGDGNTIYF TGCGCCAGCAGTTCTTCAGGGGACGGAAACACCATATATTTT
TRBJ2-5 TRBD1 TRBV28 many CASSFSGGQETQYF TGCGCCAGCAGCTTTTCAGGGGGCCAAGAGACCCAGTACTTC
TRBJ2-7 TRBD1 TRBV29-1 - CSVADRGIYEQYF TGCAGCGTTGCGGACAGGGGAATCTACGAGCAGTACTTC
TRBJ2-5 TRBD1 TRBV29-1 few CSVDRSRETQYF TGCAGCGTGGACAGGTCGAGAGAGACCCAGTACTTC
TRBJ2-5 - TRBV20-1 - CSASPLAQQETQYF TGCAGTGCTAGTCCGCTAGCCCAACAAGAGACCCAGTACTTC
TRBJ2-1 TRBD2 TRBV6-5 few CASRAGTSGDNEQFF TGTGCCAGCAGGGCCGGGACTAGCGGAGACAATGAGCAGTTCTTC
TRBJ2-3 TRBD1 TRBV5-1 - CASRGTGGATDTQYF TGCGCCAGCAGGGGGACAGGGGGCGCGACAGATACGCAGTATTTT
TRBJ2-3 TRBD1 TRBV7-9 - CASSPWTGRVDTQYF TGTGCCAGCAGCCCTTGGACAGGGAGAGTAGATACGCAGTATTTT
TRBJ2-2 TRBD2 TRBV7-8 few CASSPGTSGTGELFF TGTGCCAGCAGCCCCGGGACTAGCGGGACCGGGGAGCTGTTTTTT
TRBJ2-1 - TRBV15 few CATSRYPNSNNEQFF TGTGCCACCAGCAGATATCCTAATTCGAACAATGAGCAGTTCTTC
TRBJ2-2 - TRBV12-3/TRBV12-4 few CASILSENTGELFF TGTGCCAGCATCCTTAGCGAAAACACCGGGGAGCTGTTTTTT
TRBJ2-3 TRBD2 TRBV28 few CASSSPGGNSTDTQYF TGTGCCAGCAGCTCCCCCGGGGGGAATAGCACAGATACGCAGTATTTT
TRBJ2-7 - TRBV28 - CASSLPSREQYF TGTGCCAGCAGTTTACCCTCACGCGAGCAGTACTTC
TRBJ2-3 TRBD1 TRBV7-6 few CASSRTGASADTQYF TGTGCCAGCTCTCGGACAGGGGCCTCCGCAGATACGCAGTATTTT
TRBJ2-1 - TRBV24-1 - CATSEIGGGKYNEQFF TGTGCCACCAGTGAAATTGGAGGCGGGAAGTACAATGAGCAGTTCTTC